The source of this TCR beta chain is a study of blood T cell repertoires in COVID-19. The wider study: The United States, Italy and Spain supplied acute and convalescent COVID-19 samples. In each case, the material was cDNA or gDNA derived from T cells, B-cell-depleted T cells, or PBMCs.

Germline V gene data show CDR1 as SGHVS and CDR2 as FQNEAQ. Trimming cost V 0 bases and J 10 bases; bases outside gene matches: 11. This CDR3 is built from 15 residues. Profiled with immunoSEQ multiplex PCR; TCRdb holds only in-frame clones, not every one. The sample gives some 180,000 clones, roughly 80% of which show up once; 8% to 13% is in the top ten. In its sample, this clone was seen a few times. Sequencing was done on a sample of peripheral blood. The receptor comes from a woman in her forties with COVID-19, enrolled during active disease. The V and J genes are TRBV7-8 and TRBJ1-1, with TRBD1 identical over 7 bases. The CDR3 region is CASSLAPRQGHLAFF. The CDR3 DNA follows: TGTGCCAGCAGCTTAGCCCCCCGACAGGGTCATTTAGCTTTCTTT.